The 13 T cell receptor beta chains below were found in one sample sequenced in a study of T cells in women clearing cervical HPV infection. TCRdb's copy holds only in-frame clones and misses some; the assay was immunoSEQ multiplex PCR. The table for this sample gives approximately 34,000 clones. Sequencing input: blood buffy coat. The receptors here all came from a woman aged 18 to 75 with a cervical HPV16 infection that either progressed to CIN3+ or cleared (not recorded which).

A remark on this clone: The CDR3 is cut off 3 residues early in the read; its end comes from the germline J gene. This chain connects TRBV2 to TRBJ1-2; D remains ambiguous. Trimming removed 6 bases at V and 4 bases at J, with 12 bases between. This CDR3 spans 13 amino acids. Germline lookup yields CDR1 SNHLY and CDR2 FYNNEI. The covered CDR3 bases are TGTGCCAGCAGGACCCCCCGGGGCTATGGC. Translated, it gives CASRTPRGYG. The CDR3 in full is CASRTPRGYGYTF. Looking up the rest from reference TRBV2 and TRBJ1-2 gives the full variable domain: EPEVTQTPSHQVTQMGQEVILRCVPISNHLYFYWYRQILGQKVEFLVSFYNNEISEKSEIFDDQFSVERPDGSNFTLKIRSTKLEDSAMYFCASRTPRGYGYTFGSGTRLTVV.

As regards this clone: Sequencing ends 3 residues short of the CDR3 end; the germline J gene provides the rest. The chain combines TRBV10-3 with TRBJ1-4, with D unresolved. V dropped 6 bases and J dropped 5 bases, with 16 bases sitting between them. Per the germline V gene, CDR1 is ENHRY and CDR2 is SYGVKD. The CDR3 extends over 15 amino acids. Partial CDR3 DNA: TGTGCCATCAGAGCCGAGGTGGGCGCAAATGAAAAA. This translates into CAIRAEVGANEK. The whole CDR3 protein is CAIRAEVGANEKLFF.

As to this clone: From the germline J gene comes the end of the CDR3, since the read stops 3 residues before it. This chain joins TRBV20-1 and TRBJ2-7; the D is unclear. The CDR3 is made up of 15 amino acids. Germline lookup yields CDR1 DFQATT and CDR2 SNEGSKA (reference sequence). The V gene lost 6 bases and the J gene lost 0 bases, with 18 bases spanning the gap. Incomplete CDR3 DNA: TGCAGTGCGAAAGCAGAGTCAGCGAGCTCCTACGAG. It translates to CSAKAESASSYE. The CDR3, in full, reads CSAKAESASSYEQYF.

A remark on this clone: The observed sequence ends 3 residues before the CDR3 terminus, with the missing tail filled in from the germline J gene. This chain uses TRBV28 with TRBJ1-6; TRBD1 matches 10 bases. The CDR3 is 14 amino acids. The V segment lost 3 bases and the J segment 10 bases; nucleotides outside the gene matches: 3. Germline V gene data show CDR1 as MDHEN and CDR2 as SYDVKM. The covered CDR3 bases are TGTGCCAGCAGTTTGGGACAGGGGAGGTCACCC. It is translated as CASSLGQGRSP. The full-length CDR3 reads as CASSLGQGRSPLHF.

For this clone: From the germline J gene comes the end of the CDR3, since the read stops 3 residues before it. This chain connects TRBV11-2 to TRBJ1-4; the D gene is possibly TRBD1 (6 bases). In germline, CDR1 is SGHAT, CDR2 FQNNGV. This CDR3 spans 15 amino acids. V lost 3 bases to trimming and J lost 4 bases, with 12 bases between them. This CDR3 is CASSLGGALNEKLFF. Partial CDR3 DNA: TGTGCCAGCAGCTTGGGGGGGGCGCTTAATGAAAAA.

With regard to this clone: The CDR3 end lies 3 residues beyond the end of the read and is filled in from the germline J gene. This chain joins TRBV19 and TRBJ2-1, with a tentative D call TRBD1 (5 bases). The ends were cut back, 5 bases at V and 6 bases at J, with 11 bases in the middle. In germline, CDR1 is LNHDA, CDR2 SQIVND (reference sequence). The CDR3 spans 13 residues. CDR3 sequence reads: CASSPRQINEQFF. CDR3 bases read: TGTGCCAGTAGTCCGAGACAGATCAATGAG.

About this clone: From the germline J gene comes the end of the CDR3, since the read stops 3 residues before it. The chain couples TRBV7-3 to TRBJ2-3; a possible D gene is TRBD1 (5 bases). There are 14 residues in the CDR3. V gave up 5 bases and J gave up 4 bases, with 13 bases separating them. Germline lookup yields CDR1 SGHTA and CDR2 FQGTGA. The CDR3 bases that were read are TGTGCCAGCAGCCGCACGGTGACAGCAGATACG. Protein sequence: CASSRTVTADT. Given in full, the CDR3 is CASSRTVTADTQYF.

Comments on this clone: Sequencing ends 3 residues short of the CDR3 end; the germline J gene provides the rest. The chain carries TRBV5-1 and TRBJ1-1, with D maybe TRBD1 (5 bases). CDR1 and CDR2 (germline): SGHRS, YFSETQ. Trimming took 0 bases from V and 4 from J, leaving 13 bases between them. The CDR3 length is 15 residues. CDR3 in amino acids: CASSLEQEVFTEAFF. The CDR3 bases that were read are TGCGCCAGCAGCTTGGAACAGGAAGTATTCACTGAA.

As for this clone: The observed sequence ends 3 residues before the CDR3 terminus, with the missing tail filled in from the germline J gene. V and J are TRBV20-1 and TRBJ1-1; possibly TRBD1 for D (6 bases). Trimming took 6 bases from V and 4 from J, leaving 15 bases between them. Per germline, CDR1 DFQATT and CDR2 SNEGSKA (reference sequence). This CDR3 comprises 13 residues. The part of the CDR3 DNA that was read is TGCAGTGCAATCACTACAGGGAGCACTGAA. This gives the protein CSAITTGSTE. The complete CDR3 protein is CSAITTGSTEAFF.

Remarks on this clone: The read is 3 residues too short to cover the CDR3 end, so that end is filled in from the germline J gene. The V and J genes are TRBV19 and TRBJ2-2; D is unclear. The CDR3 is 13 residues long. Germline V CDR1 and CDR2: LNHDA, SQIVND (reference sequence). This chain's CDR3 is CASSVVQGSPLFF. The CDR3 bases that were read are TGTGCCAGTAGTGTGGTCCAAGGTTCACCG.

Partial CDR3 DNA: TGCGCCAGCGGGGGACAGGCTTGTGTAACTAATGAAAAG. Translating it yields CASGGQACVTNEK. The entire CDR3 sequence reads CASGGQACVTNEKLFF. The V call is TRBV23-1, the J call TRBJ2-2; 8 bases are shared with TRBD1. With the read ending 3 residues before the CDR3 end, the germline J gene is used to fill in that end. TRBV23-1 is given ORF status, its function remaining uncertain. This CDR3 contains 16 residues.

A word on this clone: The read terminates 3 residues before the CDR3 end, so the remaining end is supplied by the germline J gene. The V call is TRBV20-1, the J call TRBJ1-5; D call uncertain. CDR3 length: 12 amino acids. Looked up from germline, CDR1 is DFQATT and CDR2 is SNEGSKA (reference sequence). V gave up 0 bases and J gave up 6 bases, with 6 bases separating them. CDR3 DNA, as far as it was read: TGCAGTGCTAGAGATGGCAGTCAGCCC. It specifies CSARDGSQP. The entire CDR3 reads CSARDGSQPQHF.

As concerns this clone: The CDR3 end lies 3 residues beyond the end of the read and is filled in from the germline J gene. J is TRBJ2-3 and V is TRBV4-2, with D perhaps TRBD2 (6 bases). The CDR3 sequence is 18 residues long. Germline assignment: CDR1 LGHNA and CDR2 YNFKEQ. V lost 0 bases and J lost 4, with 20 bases in between. CDR3 in amino acids: CASSQEGLSGDRSDTQYF. The sequenced part of the CDR3 DNA is TGTGCCAGCAGCCAAGAGGGGCTGTCGGGGGATAGGTCAGATACG.